The sequence of this TCR beta chain was determined in a study of identical twins (dated by TCRdb to about 2016). Regarding the research as a whole: To test whether fetal clonotypes persist, the study used deep sequencing on TCR alpha and beta repertoires from monozygotic twins, unrelated adults of various ages, and cord blood. Replicate twin experiments were performed at different times using different library preparation protocols to rule out contamination.

From cysteine to phenylalanine, the CDR3 is 16 amino acids long. Only CDR3 DNA is held: 48 bases, read in frame from base 1. After removal of 0 bases from V and 0 bases from J, the junction retains 5 bases not matched to a gene. The germline V gene encodes CDR1 SGDLS and CDR2 YYNGEE. What the work shows at the level of the full study, not this receptor alone: Out-of-frame TCR alpha sequences shared between twins showed an excess of low generation-probability sequences compared with coincidental sharing between unrelated individuals. Invariant T cells such as MAIT and iNKT could partly confound zero-insertion analyses, although diverse VJ usage argued against such confounding for most clonotypes. Fewer insertions were carried by abundant cord blood beta clonotypes; a weaker similar trend was observed in young adult naive repertoires, while no such trend was observed in memory repertoires. Conclusions relied on cross-sectional statistical analysis, since the same donors could not be followed over many years. Recombination models systematically underestimated out-of-frame TCR alpha sharing in monozygotic twins but agreed with sharing between unrelated individuals. In beta out-of-frame sequences, excess twin sharing was weaker, because having fewer shared sequences lowered the signal-to-noise ratio.

Every donor in the study was a healthy Caucasian. Three pairs of female monozygotic twins, all aged about 18 to 30 years, were included in the twin cohort. Positive isolation kits from Invitrogen were used to isolate the CD4+ and CD8+ T cell populations. To prepare the library, 5' RACE was applied. Instrument used: Illumina HiSeq 2000. Template switching introduced a universal primer binding site; the final cDNA contained a unique molecular identifier, enabling accurate counting of TCR cDNA molecules. Specific primers in the conserved constant-segment region were used to synthesize first-strand cDNA for TCR alpha and beta chains. To control for contamination, every cDNA library was double barcoded, receiving both a SMART-Mk sample barcode and Illumina barcodes. TruSeq adapter sequences, together with Illumina sample barcodes, were added in two successive PCR steps. The Illumina HiSeq platform was used with custom primers to sequence TCR alpha and beta cDNA libraries. Per the source publication's procedure: MiGEC processed the raw reads to extract unique molecular identifiers, while MiXCR was used to determine the CDR3 positions. For each individual, recombination models were inferred using an EM algorithm with the repgenHMM and IGoR tools. The tcR package in R was used for shared clonotype analysis, with sharing normalized by the product of cloneset sizes. To study raw recombination free of thymic and clonal selection effects, out-of-frame nonproductive sequences were analyzed. The raw public data were reprocessed by TCRdb itself: fastp quality trimming at Q25, MiXCR clonotype calling, in-frame beta chains only. All rows with the same CDR3 protein become a single entry with the most common DNA and genes. For this entry, the V and J calls and clone size follow TCRdb and not the study's own pipeline. The sample table lists about 250,000 distinct CDR3 sequences, roughly 7.5% of them with a count of one. Roughly 5% of the sample goes to the ten largest clones.

This clonotype was seen a handful of times. Its antigen remains unidentified. The record has no base qualities; no much larger clone is one base away. This sample also belongs to another study, concerning yellow fever vaccine responses in identical twins. The second study's paper adds: The authors reported that the T cell response to vaccination in identical twins appeared partly convergent and partly personalized. In the study, vaccine-responding T cell clones were precisely tracked in identical twins.

The receptor comes from a woman younger than 35 in good health. The sample comprised CD8+ T cells sorted from blood. The chain was built from TRBV9 and TRBJ1-1, and TRBD1 aligns with 7 junction nucleotides. The DNA sequence is given as TGTGCCAGCAGCGTAGAAGCAACAGGGGTGAACACTGAAGCTTTCTTT. It codes for CASSVEATGVNTEAFF.